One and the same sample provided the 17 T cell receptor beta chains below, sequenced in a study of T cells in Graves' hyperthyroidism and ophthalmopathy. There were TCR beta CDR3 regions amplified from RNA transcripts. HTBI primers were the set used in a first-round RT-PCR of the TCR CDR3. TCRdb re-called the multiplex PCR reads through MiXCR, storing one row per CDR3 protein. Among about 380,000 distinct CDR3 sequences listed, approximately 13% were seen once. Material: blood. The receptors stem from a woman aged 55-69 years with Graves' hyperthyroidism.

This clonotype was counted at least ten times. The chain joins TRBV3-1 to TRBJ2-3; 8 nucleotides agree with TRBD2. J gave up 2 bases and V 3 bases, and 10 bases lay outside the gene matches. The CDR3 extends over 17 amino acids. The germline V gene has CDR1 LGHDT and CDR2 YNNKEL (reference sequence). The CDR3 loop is CASSHLGRAGITDTQYF. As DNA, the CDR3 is TGTGCCAGCAGCCACCTCGGGAGGGCGGGGATCACAGATACGCAGTATTTT.

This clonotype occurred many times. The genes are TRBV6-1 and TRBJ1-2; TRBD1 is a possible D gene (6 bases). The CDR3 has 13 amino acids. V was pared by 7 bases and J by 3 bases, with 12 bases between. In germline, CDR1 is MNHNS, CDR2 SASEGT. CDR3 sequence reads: CASIKGQHYGYTF. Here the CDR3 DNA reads TGTGCCAGCATCAAAGGACAGCACTATGGCTACACCTTC.

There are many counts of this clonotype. This chain's CDR3 is CASSPHGLLAGGSGDTQYF. The CDR3 DNA reads TGTGCCAGCAGCCCCCACGGTTTACTAGCGGGAGGGAGCGGCGATACGCAGTATTTT. The chain combines TRBV11-2 with TRBJ2-3; the match to TRBD2 covers 13 bases. This CDR3 is built from 19 residues. Germline V gene lookup returns CDR1 SGHAT and CDR2 FQNNGV. The V gene end was trimmed by 5 bases and the J gene end by 6 bases; junction bases not matched to a gene: 17.

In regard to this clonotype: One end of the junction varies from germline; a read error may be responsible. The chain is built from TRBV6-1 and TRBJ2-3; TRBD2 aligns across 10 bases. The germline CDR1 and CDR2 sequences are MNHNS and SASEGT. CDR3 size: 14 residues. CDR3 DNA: TGTGCCAGCTGGACTAGCGGACGCACAGCTACGCAGTATTTT. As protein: CASWTSGRTATQYF.

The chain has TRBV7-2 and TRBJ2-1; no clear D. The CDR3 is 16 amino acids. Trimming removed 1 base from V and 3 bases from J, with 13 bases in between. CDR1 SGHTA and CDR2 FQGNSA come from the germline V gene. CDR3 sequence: CASSLEAPADYNEQFF. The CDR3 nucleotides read TGTGCCAGCAGCTTAGAGGCCCCCGCGGACTACAATGAGCAGTTCTTC.

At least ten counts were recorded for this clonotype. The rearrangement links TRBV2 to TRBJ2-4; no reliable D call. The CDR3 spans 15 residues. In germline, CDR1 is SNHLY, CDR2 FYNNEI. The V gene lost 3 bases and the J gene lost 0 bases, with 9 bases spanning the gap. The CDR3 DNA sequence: TGTGCCAGCAGTGATCGGTGGTTAGCCAAAAACATTCAGTACTTC. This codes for CASSDRWLAKNIQYF.

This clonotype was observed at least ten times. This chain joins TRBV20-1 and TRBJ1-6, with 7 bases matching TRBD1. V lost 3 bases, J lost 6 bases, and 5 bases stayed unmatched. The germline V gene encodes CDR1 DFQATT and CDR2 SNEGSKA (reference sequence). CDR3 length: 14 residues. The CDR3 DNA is TGCAGTGCTAGTGATAACAGGGGTAATTCACCCCTCCACTTT. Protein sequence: CSASDNRGNSPLHF.

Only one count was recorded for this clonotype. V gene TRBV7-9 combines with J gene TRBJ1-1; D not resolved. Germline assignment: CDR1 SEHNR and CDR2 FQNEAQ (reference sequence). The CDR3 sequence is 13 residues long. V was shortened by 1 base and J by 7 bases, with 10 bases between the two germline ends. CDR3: CASSLDGPGEAFF. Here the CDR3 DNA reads TGTGCCAGCAGCTTAGATGGGCCCGGTGAAGCTTTCTTT. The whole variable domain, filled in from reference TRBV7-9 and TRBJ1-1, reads DTGVSQNPRHKITKRGQNVTFRCDPISEHNRLYWYRQTLGQGPEFLTYFQNEAQLEKSRLLSDRFSAERPKGSFSTLEIQRTEQGDSAMYLCASSLDGPGEAFFGQGTRLTVV.

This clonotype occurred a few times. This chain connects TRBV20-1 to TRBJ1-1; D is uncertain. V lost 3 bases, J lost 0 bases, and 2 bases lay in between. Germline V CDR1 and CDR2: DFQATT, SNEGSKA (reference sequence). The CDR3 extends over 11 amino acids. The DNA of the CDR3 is TGCAGTGCTAGTTTGAACACTGAAGCTTTCTTT. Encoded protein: CSASLNTEAFF.

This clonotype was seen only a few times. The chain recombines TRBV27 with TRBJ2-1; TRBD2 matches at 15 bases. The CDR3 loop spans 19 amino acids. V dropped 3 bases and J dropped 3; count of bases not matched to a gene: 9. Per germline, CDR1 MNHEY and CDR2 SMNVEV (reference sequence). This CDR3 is CASSLSWGLAGGLYNEQFF. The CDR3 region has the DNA TGTGCCAGCAGTTTGTCGTGGGGACTAGCGGGAGGACTCTACAATGAGCAGTTCTTC.

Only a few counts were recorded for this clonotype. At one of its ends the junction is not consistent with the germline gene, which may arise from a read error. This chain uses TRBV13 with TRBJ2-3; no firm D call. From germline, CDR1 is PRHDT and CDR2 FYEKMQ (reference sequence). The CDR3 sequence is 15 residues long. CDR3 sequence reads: CANSLAASSTDTQYF. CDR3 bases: TGTGCCAACAGCTTAGCAGCGTCTAGCACAGATACGCAGTATTTT.

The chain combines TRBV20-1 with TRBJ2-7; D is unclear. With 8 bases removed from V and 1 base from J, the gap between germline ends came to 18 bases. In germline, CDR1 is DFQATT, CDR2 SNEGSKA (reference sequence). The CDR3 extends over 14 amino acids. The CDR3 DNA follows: TGCAGTTCCCGGCCCCTCGGAAAGTCCTACGAGCAGTACTTC. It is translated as CSSRPLGKSYEQYF.

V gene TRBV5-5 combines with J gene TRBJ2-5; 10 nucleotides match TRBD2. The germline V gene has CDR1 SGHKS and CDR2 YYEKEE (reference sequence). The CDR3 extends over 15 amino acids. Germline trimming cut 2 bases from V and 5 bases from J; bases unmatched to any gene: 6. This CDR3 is CASSFIAGGRETQYF. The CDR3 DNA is TGTGCCAGCAGCTTTATAGCGGGAGGAAGGGAGACCCAGTACTTC.

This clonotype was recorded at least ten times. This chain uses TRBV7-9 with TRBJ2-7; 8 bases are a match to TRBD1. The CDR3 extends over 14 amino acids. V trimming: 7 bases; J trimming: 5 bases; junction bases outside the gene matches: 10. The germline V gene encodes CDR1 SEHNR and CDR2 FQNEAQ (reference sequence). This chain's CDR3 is CASNEQGVVHEQYF. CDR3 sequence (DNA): TGTGCCAGCAACGAACAGGGGGTAGTCCACGAGCAGTACTTC.

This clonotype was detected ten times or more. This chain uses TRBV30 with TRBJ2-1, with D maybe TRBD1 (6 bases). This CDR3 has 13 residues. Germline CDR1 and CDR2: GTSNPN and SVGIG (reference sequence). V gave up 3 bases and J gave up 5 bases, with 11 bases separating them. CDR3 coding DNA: TGTGCCTGGAGCCGGGACATGAACAATGAGCAGTTCTTC. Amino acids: CAWSRDMNNEQFF.

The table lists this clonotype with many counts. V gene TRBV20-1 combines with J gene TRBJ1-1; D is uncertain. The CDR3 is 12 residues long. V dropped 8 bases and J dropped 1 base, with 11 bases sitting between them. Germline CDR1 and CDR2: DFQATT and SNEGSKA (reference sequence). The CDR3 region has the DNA TGCAGTACAAGAGGACGGAACACTGAAGCTTTCTTT. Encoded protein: CSTRGRNTEAFF.

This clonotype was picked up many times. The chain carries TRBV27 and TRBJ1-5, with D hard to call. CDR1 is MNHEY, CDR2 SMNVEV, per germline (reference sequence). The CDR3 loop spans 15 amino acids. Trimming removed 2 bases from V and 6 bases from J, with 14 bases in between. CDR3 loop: CASSLGRPESQPQHF. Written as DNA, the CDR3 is TGTGCCAGCAGTTTAGGCCGACCTGAGAGTCAGCCCCAGCATTTT.